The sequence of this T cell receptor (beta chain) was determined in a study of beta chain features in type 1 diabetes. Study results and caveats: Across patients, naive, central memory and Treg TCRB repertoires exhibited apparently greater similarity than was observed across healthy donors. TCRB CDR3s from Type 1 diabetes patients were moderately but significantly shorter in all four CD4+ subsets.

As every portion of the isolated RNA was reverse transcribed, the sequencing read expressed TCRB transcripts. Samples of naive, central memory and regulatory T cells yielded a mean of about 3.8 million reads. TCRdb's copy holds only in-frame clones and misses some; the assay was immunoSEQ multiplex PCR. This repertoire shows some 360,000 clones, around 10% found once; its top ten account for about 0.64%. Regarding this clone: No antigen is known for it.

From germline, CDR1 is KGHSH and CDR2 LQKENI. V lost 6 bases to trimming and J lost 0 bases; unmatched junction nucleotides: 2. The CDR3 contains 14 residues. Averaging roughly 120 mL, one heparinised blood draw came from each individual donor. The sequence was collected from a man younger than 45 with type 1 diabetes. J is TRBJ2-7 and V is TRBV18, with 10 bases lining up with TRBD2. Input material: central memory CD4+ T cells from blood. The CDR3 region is CASSSSGSSYEQYF. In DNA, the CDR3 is TGTGCCAGCTCCTCTAGCGGGAGCTCCTACGAGCAGTACTTC.